Listed here is a single TCR beta chain. Its cognate antigen is unknown. The ends lost 3 bases at V and 6 bases at J; junction bases unmatched: 7. The CDR3 has 14 residues. The germline gives CDR1 LNHNV, CDR2 YYDKDF (reference sequence). This sample was included in a study of CD39 and CD103 CD8 tumor-infiltrating T cells. For the study at large: An ovarian cancer patient and a couple of HNSCC patients had repertoire comparisons shown.

Sequencing was performed with immunoSEQ multiplex PCR; in TCRdb, only in-frame clones are kept and a portion is missing. This sample has roughly 820 clones, with around 70% found just once. Findings and limits, study-wide: DP CD8 TILs seemed more oligoclonal than DN, SP and blood memory CD8.

Sequences were obtained from CD39- CD103+ CD8+ T cells sorted from the tumor. Specified subset: CD103+CD39- single-positive CD45RA- CD8 T cells. The TCR was taken from a human donor with head and neck squamous cell carcinoma. This rearrangement joins TRBV15 to TRBJ2-7; 8 nucleotides align to TRBD1. The CDR3 DNA reads TGTGCCACCAGCAGTGGACAGGGAATAATCGAGCAGTACTTC. It specifies CATSSGQGIIEQYF. Combining the CDR3 with reference TRBV15 and TRBJ2-7 gives the whole variable domain DAMVIQNPRYQVTQFGKPVTLSCSQTLNHNVMYWYQQKSSQAPKLLFHYYDKDFNNEADTPDNFQSRRPNTSFCFLDIRSPGLGDTAMYLCATSSGQGIIEQYFGPGTRLTVT.